These T cell receptor beta chains were read from a single sample in a study of blood T cell repertoires in COVID-19. Repertoires were generated with immunoSEQ multiplex PCR, while TCRdb's copy carries only in-frame clones and drops some. In the table there are around 60,000 clones, 85% to 90% of which are singletons. The specimen was peripheral blood. The receptor set was obtained from a man in his sixties with active COVID-19. CDR3s include the opening cysteine and the closing phenylalanine or tryptophan. The order of the fields is J gene, clone size, V gene, D gene, CDR3 protein, CDR3 DNA. The D gene is left open where the match is weak. Only part of the rows carry a size: once, few, many, or a class if the clone is expanded.

TRBJ2-5 - TRBV19 - CATSQPGQQETQYF TGTGCCACCTCCCAACCGGGACAACAAGAGACCCAGTACTTC
TRBJ1-4 - TRBV6-5 TRBD1 CASSYGQGAGNEKLFF TGTGCCAGCAGTTACGGGCAGGGGGCCGGAAATGAAAAACTGTTTTTT
TRBJ2-1 - TRBV7-9 TRBD2 CASSARGGPYNEQFF TGTGCCAGCAGCGCGCGGGGGGGACCCTACAATGAGCAGTTCTTC
TRBJ2-7 - TRBV27 TRBD1 CASSGQGAAYEQYF TGTGCCAGCAGTGGACAGGGGGCGGCCTACGAGCAGTACTTC
TRBJ1-1 once TRBV5-6 - CASSQPASGARTAFF TGTGCCAGCAGCCAGCCCGCGTCGGGAGCCAGAACAGCTTTCTTT
TRBJ2-7 - TRBV5-8 TRBD1 CASSADRAREQYF TGTGCCAGCAGCGCGGACAGGGCCCGCGAGCAGTACTTC
TRBJ1-1 - TRBV5-1 TRBD1 CASSLEQGTEAFF TGCGCCAGCAGCTTAGAACAGGGGACTGAAGCTTTCTTT
TRBJ1-4 - TRBV27 TRBD1 CASRTGVNEKLFF TGTGCCAGCAGGACAGGGGTAAATGAAAAACTGTTTTTT
TRBJ1-1 - TRBV6-5 - CASSPRTGNTEAFF TGTGCCAGCAGTCCTCGTACAGGGAACACTGAAGCTTTCTTT
TRBJ2-5 - TRBV4-2 - CATSAGALGETQYF TGTGCCACCTCGGCGGGGGCGCTGGGAGAGACCCAGTACTTC
TRBJ2-2 - TRBV30 TRBD1 CAWRAKRPGQGHGELFF TGTGCCTGGAGGGCAAAGCGGCCGGGACAGGGTCACGGGGAGCTGTTTTTT
TRBJ1-1 - TRBV6-5 TRBD1 CASSRDRVRTEAFF TGTGCCAGCAGCCGAGACAGGGTCCGAACTGAAGCTTTCTTT
TRBJ1-2 - TRBV11-2 - CASSLAGARGYTF TGTGCCAGCAGCTTAGCAGGGGCGAGAGGCTACACCTTC
TRBJ1-3 - TRBV30 TRBD1 CAWSVLYRGERGNTIYF TGTGCCTGGAGTGTACTCTACAGGGGAGAACGTGGAAACACCATATATTTT
TRBJ1-6 - TRBV6-5 TRBD1 CASSYGGQVSFSPLHF TGTGCCAGCAGTTACGGGGGACAGGTGTCTTTTTCACCCCTCCACTTT
TRBJ2-7 - TRBV28 TRBD2 CASSLLAGGTYEQYF TGTGCCAGCAGCCTTCTAGCGGGAGGGACCTACGAGCAGTACTTC
TRBJ2-7 - TRBV28 TRBD2 CASSSGLAGGLASYEQYF TGTGCCAGCAGTTCCGGACTAGCGGGGGGGCTCGCCTCCTACGAGCAGTACTTC
TRBJ1-1 - TRBV15 - CATSRDGVYQNTEAFF TGTGCCACCAGCAGAGATGGAGTGTACCAGAACACTGAAGCTTTCTTT
TRBJ1-5 - TRBV28 TRBD1 CASSDRGRQPQHF TGTGCCAGCAGTGACAGGGGTAGGCAGCCCCAGCATTTT
TRBJ2-3 - TRBV28 TRBD1 CASSRTGSNTQYF TGTGCCAGTTCGCGGACAGGGTCGAATACGCAGTATTTT
TRBJ2-7 - TRBV18 - CASSTRDSLRQYF TGTGCCAGCTCAACCCGAGACAGCCTGCGCCAGTACTTC
TRBJ1-1 - TRBV19 - CASSITGGWVNTEAFF TGTGCCAGTAGTATTACCGGGGGTTGGGTGAACACTGAAGCTTTCTTT
TRBJ2-2 - TRBV29-1 - CSATDSSTGELFF TGCAGCGCTACGGACAGTTCCACCGGGGAGCTGTTTTTT
TRBJ2-7 - TRBV6-6 TRBD1 CASSYATGGYEQYF TGTGCCAGCAGTTACGCGACAGGGGGCTACGAGCAGTACTTC
TRBJ2-5 - TRBV25-1 - CASSEPLPGTSGFGTQYF TGTGCCAGCAGTGAACCCCTTCCCGGGACATCCGGGTTCGGGACCCAGTACTTC
TRBJ2-3 - TRBV2 - CASSEAGQRSTDTQYF TGTGCCAGCAGTGAAGCGGGGCAGCGCAGCACAGATACGCAGTATTTT
TRBJ2-4 - TRBV18 TRBD1 CASSPDRGGNIQYF TGTGCCAGCTCACCGGACAGGGGCGGTAACATTCAGTACTTC
TRBJ2-1 - TRBV12-3/TRBV12-4 - CASSRTSEQFF TGTGCCAGCAGCCGTACTAGCGAGCAGTTCTTC